The 12 T cell receptor beta chains below all came from one sample that was sequenced in a study of blood T cell repertoires in COVID-19. The data were produced by immunoSEQ multiplex PCR, yet TCRdb's version contains in-frame clones alone and is incomplete. The sample shows over 200,000 clones, 85% to 90% of them seen only once. The sample was PBMCs or T cells enriched from blood (not recorded which). The origin of the receptors is a man younger than 35 who had recovered from COVID-19.

V gene TRBV3-1 (or the pseudogene TRBV3-2) combines with J gene TRBJ1-1; a weak D match, TRBD1 (5 bases). The germline V gene encodes CDR1 LGHDT and CDR2 YNNKEL (reference sequence). Trimming left V 5 bases short and J 4 bases short, with 8 bases between. CDR3 size: 12 residues. The CDR3 protein is CASSSQGTEAFF. DNA for the CDR3: TGTGCCAGCAGCTCTCAGGGCACTGAAGCTTTCTTT.

This chain connects TRBV6-5 to TRBJ2-7; 8 bases are a match to TRBD1. With V trimmed by 7 bases and J by 1 base, 6 bases remained unmatched. This CDR3 spans 14 amino acids. The V gene's germline CDR1 is MNHEY and CDR2 SVGAGI. CDR3: CASTFTGGSYEQYF. The CDR3 nucleotides are TGTGCCAGCACATTCACAGGGGGATCCTACGAGCAGTACTTC.

J is TRBJ2-1 and V is TRBV4-2; 8 bases are a match to TRBD2. Germline V gene data show CDR1 as LGHNA and CDR2 as YNFKEQ. Trimming removed 1 base from V and 5 bases from J; junction bases left unmatched: 4. CDR3 length: 15 amino acids. CDR3 region: CASSQVTSGNNEQFF. The CDR3, as DNA: TGTGCCAGCAGCCAAGTAACTAGCGGCAACAATGAGCAGTTCTTC.

This rearrangement joins TRBV28 to TRBJ1-6; D call uncertain. Germline CDR1 is MDHEN and CDR2 is SYDVKM. The CDR3 consists of 15 residues. The V end was cut by 4 bases, the J end by 2 bases, with 9 bases between. CDR3 in amino acids: CASSSVSPYNSPLHF. The CDR3 region has the DNA TGTGCCAGCAGTTCAGTTTCCCCCTATAATTCACCCCTCCACTTT.

The rearrangement joins TRBV18 to TRBJ1-6; perhaps TRBD1 as D (5 bases). V shed 1 base and J shed 8 bases, with 9 bases lying between them. Germline V CDR1 and CDR2: KGHSH, LQKENI. The length of the CDR3 is 14 residues. CDR3 sequence (DNA): TGTGCCAGCTCACCACTGGGGGGGGATTCACCCCTCCACTTT. Translated, it gives CASSPLGGDSPLHF.

The chain recombines TRBV18 with TRBJ1-3; D gene unclear. The germline gives CDR1 KGHSH, CDR2 LQKENI. This CDR3 is 15 amino acids long. The V end lost 3 bases, the J end lost 8 bases, and 17 bases lay between the germline ends. The CDR3 is CASSPGTNNGDTIYF. The CDR3 DNA reads TGTGCCAGCTCACCCGGAACGAACAACGGGGACACCATATATTTT.

The chain links TRBV11-3 to TRBJ1-1; D not certain. V lost 7 bases to trimming and J lost 1 base, with 13 bases between them. This CDR3 spans 14 amino acids. Germline values: CDR1 SGHNT, CDR2 YENEEA. The CDR3 DNA follows: TGTGCCAGCATCGACCGACTAGGGAACACTGAAGCTTTCTTT. Translating gives CASIDRLGNTEAFF.

CDR3 nucleotides: TGTGCCAGCAGTTCGACACCCGGCTCCTACGAGCAGTACTTC. This sequence encodes CASSSTPGSYEQYF. The chain has TRBV3-1 (or the pseudogene TRBV3-2) and TRBJ2-7; no definite D call. From germline, CDR1 is LGHDT and CDR2 YNNKEL (reference sequence). V was cut by 6 bases and J by 0 bases, with 12 bases left in between. There are 14 residues in the CDR3.

This clone was observed a single time. The chain combines TRBV18 with TRBJ2-1; possible D gene TRBD1, 5 bases. The germline V gene encodes CDR1 KGHSH and CDR2 LQKENI. Trimming took off 1 base at V and 8 bases at J, with 15 bases between the two ends. This CDR3 spans 15 amino acids. CDR3 nucleotide sequence: TGTGCCAGCTCACCACAAATGGGGCTCGGCGATGAGCAGTTCTTC. Translated: CASSPQMGLGDEQFF.

The chain's CDR3 is CASSKDRYYGYTF. The CDR3 nucleotides are TGTGCCAGTAGTAAGGACAGATACTATGGCTACACCTTC. The chain combines TRBV19 with TRBJ1-2; possibly TRBD1 for D (6 bases). The CDR3 consists of 13 residues. CDR1 is LNHDA, CDR2 SQIVND, per germline (reference sequence). The V and J ends lost 4 bases and 3 bases respectively, with 9 bases between them. The whole variable domain, filled in from reference TRBV19 and TRBJ1-2, reads DGGITQSPKYLFRKEGQNVTLSCEQNLNHDAMYWYRQDPGQGLRLIYYSQIVNDFQKGDIAEGYSVSREKKESFPLTVTSAQKNPTAFYLCASSKDRYYGYTFGSGTRLTVV.

The sample holds a few counts of this clone. The chain is built from TRBV5-6 and TRBJ1-5; 8 bases line up with TRBD1. Trimming at V came to 0 bases and at J to 4 bases, leaving 3 bases not matched to a gene. This CDR3 contains 15 residues. Germline V CDR1 and CDR2: SGHDT, YYEEEE. The CDR3 region has the DNA TGTGCCAGCAGCTTGGGGACAGGGTTGAATCAGCCCCAGCATTTT. Translated: CASSLGTGLNQPQHF.

The chain carries TRBV10-3 and TRBJ2-7, with TRBD1 matching over 8 bases. This CDR3 contains 14 residues. Germline V gene lookup returns CDR1 ENHRY and CDR2 SYGVKD. V gave up 2 bases and J gave up 6 bases; unmatched junction bases: 6. The CDR3 region has the DNA TGTGCCATCAGTGAGACAGAGACAGGGGTCGAGCAGTACTTC. Translating it yields CAISETETGVEQYF.